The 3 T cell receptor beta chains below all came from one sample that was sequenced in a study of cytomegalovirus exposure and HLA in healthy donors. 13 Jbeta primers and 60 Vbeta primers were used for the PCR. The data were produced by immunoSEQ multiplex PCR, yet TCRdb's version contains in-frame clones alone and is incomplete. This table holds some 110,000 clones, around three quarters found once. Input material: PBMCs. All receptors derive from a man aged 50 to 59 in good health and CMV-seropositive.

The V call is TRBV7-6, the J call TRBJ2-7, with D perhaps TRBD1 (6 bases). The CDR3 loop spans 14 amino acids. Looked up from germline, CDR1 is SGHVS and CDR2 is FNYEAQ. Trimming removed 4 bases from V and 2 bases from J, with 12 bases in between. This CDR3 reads CASSSGQRTYEQYF. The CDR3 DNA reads TGTGCCAGCAGCTCCGGACAGCGAACCTACGAGCAGTACTTC.

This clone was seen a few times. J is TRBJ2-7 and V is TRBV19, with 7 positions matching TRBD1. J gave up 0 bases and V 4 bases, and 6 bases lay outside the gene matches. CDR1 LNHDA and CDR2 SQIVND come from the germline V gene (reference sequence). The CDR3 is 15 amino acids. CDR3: CASSRDSPRSYEQYF. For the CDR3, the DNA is TGTGCCAGTAGTAGGGACAGCCCCCGCTCCTACGAGCAGTACTTC.

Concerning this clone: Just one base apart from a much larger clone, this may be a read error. CDR3 sequence (DNA): TGTGCCAGCAGAGAACAGGGGAACACTGAAGCTTTCTTT. Translation: CASREQGNTEAFF. This rearrangement joins TRBV2 to TRBJ1-1, with D perhaps matching TRBD1 (6 bases). V was trimmed by 6 bases and J by 1 base, leaving 9 bases between them. The CDR3 contains 13 residues. CDR1 SNHLY and CDR2 FYNNEI come from the germline V gene.